These 16 T cell receptor beta chains came from one sample sequenced in a study of beta chain features in type 1 diabetes (dated by TCRdb to 2016 to 2018). Libraries were made using the immunoSEQ multiplex PCR assay. The entire isolated RNA was reverse transcribed using the High Capacity cDNA Reverse Transcription Kit, and thus expressed TCRB transcripts were sequenced. TCRdb's version of the immuneACCESS table is confined to in-frame rearrangements and falls short of the full clone set. An unresolved V gene accounts for under half of the shortfall where checked; the remainder is of unknown origin. The sample has under 300,000 clones on record, under 8.5% of them singletons. The ten biggest clones cover more than 1% of the sample. Specimen: central memory CD4+ T cells from blood. These receptors were collected from a woman aged 18 to 35 in good health.

This rearrangement joins TRBV9 to TRBJ2-3, with TRBD2 identical over 7 bases. V lost 3 bases, J lost 6 bases, and 7 bases stayed unmatched. The CDR3 sequence is 14 residues long. The germline V gene encodes CDR1 SGDLS and CDR2 YYNGEE. The CDR3 DNA follows: TGTGCCAGCAGCGCCAGCCATAGCGGGGATACGCAGTATTTT. Its translation: CASSASHSGDTQYF.

This chain joins TRBV7-6 and TRBJ2-5, with D unclear. The V gene lost 2 bases and the J gene lost 5 bases, with 6 bases spanning the gap. The CDR3 loop spans 12 amino acids. CDR1 and CDR2 (germline): SGHVS, FNYEAQ. The CDR3 DNA sequence: TGTGCCAGCAGCTTAACGTCGGAGACCCAGTACTTC. Translating gives CASSLTSETQYF. Full variable domain (rest looked up from reference TRBV7-6 and TRBJ2-5): GAGVSQSPRYKVTKRGQDVALRCDPISGHVSLYWYRQALGQGPEFLTYFNYEAQQDKSGLPNDRFSAERPEGSISTLTIQRTEQRDSAMYRCASSLTSETQYFGPGTRLLVL.

J is TRBJ2-3 and V is TRBV9; 8 bases are a match to TRBD2. Germline V gene lookup returns CDR1 SGDLS and CDR2 YYNGEE. The CDR3 is 16 amino acids. V shed 2 bases and J 0 bases; nucleotides not matched to a gene: 5. The CDR3 bases are TGTGCCAGCAGCGTTAGAGCGGGGGCCAGCACAGATACGCAGTATTTT. Translation gives CASSVRAGASTDTQYF.

The chain couples TRBV6-6 to TRBJ2-3, with D possibly matching TRBD2 (5 bases). V lost 8 bases to trimming and J lost 6 bases, with 9 bases between them. CDR1 is MNHNY and CDR2 is SVGAGI in the germline V gene (reference sequence). The CDR3 covers 11 residues. The CDR3 here is CASQLADTQYF. Written as DNA, the CDR3 is TGTGCCAGCCAGTTAGCGGATACGCAGTATTTT.

The table lists this clone with a few counts. The chain couples TRBV7-9 to TRBJ1-3; D not certain. V gave up 4 bases and J gave up 6 bases, with 19 bases separating them. Per the germline V gene, CDR1 is SEHNR and CDR2 is FQNEAQ (reference sequence). This CDR3 region has 16 residues. CDR3 protein: CASSSFPNPWINTIYF. The CDR3 DNA follows: TGTGCCAGCAGCTCCTTCCCTAATCCCTGGATAAACACCATATATTTT.

The chain joins TRBV7-2 to TRBJ2-1, with 11 bases aligning to TRBD2. Germline assignment: CDR1 SGHTA and CDR2 FQGNSA. J lost 8 bases, V lost 5 bases, and 11 bases had no gene match. The CDR3 extends over 16 amino acids. This CDR3 reads CASSLPPSGRSDEQFF. The CDR3 DNA reads TGTGCCAGCAGCCTCCCCCCTAGCGGGAGGTCTGATGAGCAGTTCTTC.

This clone was recorded a few times. The rearrangement joins TRBV5-6 to TRBJ2-5, with TRBD2 identical over 7 bases. Germline V gene lookup returns CDR1 SGHDT and CDR2 YYEEEE. V lost 4 bases, J lost 4 bases, and 10 bases stayed unmatched. The CDR3 loop spans 15 amino acids. In nucleotides, the CDR3 is TGTGCCAGCAGCCCGGGGGGAATTCCCCCAGAGACCCAGTACTTC. As protein: CASSPGGIPPETQYF.

The chain couples TRBV28 to TRBJ1-5, with D uncertain. CDR3 length: 12 residues. V gave up 8 bases and J gave up 7 bases, with 12 bases separating them. CDR1 is MDHEN, CDR2 SYDVKM, per germline. The CDR3 DNA reads as TGTGCCAGCGTGTTGGCCGGACAGCCCCAGCATTTT. It encodes CASVLAGQPQHF.

This clone was counted a few times. J is TRBJ1-5 and V is TRBV6-1, with 7 bases lining up with TRBD1. Trimming cost V 5 bases and J 5 bases; bases outside gene matches: 9. CDR1 and CDR2 from the germline V gene are MNHNS and SASEGT. The CDR3 loop spans 15 amino acids. The CDR3 sequence: CASSSRQGGDQPQHF. CDR3 coding DNA: TGTGCCAGCAGTTCCAGACAGGGCGGAGATCAGCCCCAGCATTTT.

V usage is TRBV27 and J usage is TRBJ1-5; no firm D call. The CDR3 has 13 amino acids. The germline CDR1 and CDR2 sequences are MNHEY and SMNVEV (reference sequence). V dropped 8 bases and J dropped 1 base, with 9 bases sitting between them. CDR3 residues: CASRRTSNQPQHF. In nucleotides, the CDR3 is TGTGCCAGCCGACGTACAAGCAATCAGCCCCAGCATTTT.

This clone was detected a few times. The rearrangement links TRBV6-6 to TRBJ1-1; D uncertain. The CDR3 contains 16 residues. The germline V gene has CDR1 MNHNY and CDR2 SVGAGI (reference sequence). V dropped 0 bases and J dropped 1 base, with 12 bases sitting between them. CDR3 region: CASSYSVGGRNTEAFF. CDR3 DNA: TGTGCCAGCAGTTACTCGGTCGGAGGGCGGAACACTGAAGCTTTCTTT.

The CDR3 DNA reads TGTGCCAGCAGTGAAGACAGTTACTATGGCTACACCTTC. It codes for CASSEDSYYGYTF. The rearrangement joins TRBV2 to TRBJ1-2; no clear D gene. In germline, CDR1 is SNHLY, CDR2 FYNNEI. This CDR3 comprises 13 residues. Trimming removed 1 base at V and 3 bases at J, with 6 bases between.

This clone was seen a handful of times. The J gene is TRBJ2-2, the V gene TRBV7-9, with D tentatively TRBD2 (5 bases). The V end was cut by 7 bases, the J end by 6 bases, with 12 bases between. Looked up from germline, CDR1 is SEHNR and CDR2 is FQNEAQ (reference sequence). The CDR3 consists of 13 residues. The CDR3 loop is CASTRSRAGELFF. The CDR3 coding sequence is TGTGCCAGCACGCGTTCGAGGGCCGGGGAGCTGTTTTTT.

The chain uses TRBV5-1 and TRBJ2-1; D is uncertain. V was trimmed by 1 base and J by 8 bases, leaving 10 bases between them. This CDR3 comprises 13 residues. Germline V gives CDR1 SGHRS, CDR2 YFSETQ. CDR3 coding DNA: TGCGCCAGCAGCTTGAATAAGATCGATGAGCAGTTCTTC. Translated: CASSLNKIDEQFF. The full variable domain, rest sourced from reference TRBV5-1 and TRBJ2-1, is KAGVTQTPRYLIKTRGQQVTLSCSPISGHRSVSWYQQTPGQGLQFLFEYFSETQRNKGNFPGRFSGRQFSNSRSEMNVSTLELGDSALYLCASSLNKIDEQFFGPGTRLTVL.

The chain joins TRBV6-1 to TRBJ2-7, with 10 nucleotides matching TRBD1. After removal of 7 bases from V and 6 bases from J, the junction contained 9 bases not matched to a gene. The CDR3 totals 14 residues. Germline V lookup: CDR1 MNHNS, CDR2 SASEGT. In DNA form, the CDR3 reads TGTGCCAGCACCGGAATGACAGGGGGCGGCGAGCAGTACGTC. Translation: CASTGMTGGGEQYV.

The chain employs TRBV7-2 and TRBJ2-5, with D perhaps matching TRBD2 (5 bases). Germline V gene lookup returns CDR1 SGHTA and CDR2 FQGNSA. Deletions cut 5 bases from V and 4 bases from J, with 11 bases between. The CDR3 extends over 13 amino acids. The CDR3 spells CASSTSGPETQYF. DNA for the CDR3: TGTGCCAGCAGCACCAGCGGTCCAGAGACCCAGTACTTC.